This T cell receptor (beta chain) comes out of a study of cytomegalovirus exposure and HLA in healthy donors. A word on this clone: The target antigen is unknown.

Both 60 Vbeta primers and 13 Jbeta primers went into the PCR. This table comes from immunoSEQ multiplex PCR, and its TCRdb copy is limited to in-frame clones, with some not included. The sample has 75,000 or so clones; around 70% are singletons. Findings of the study overall: Later on, an analysis found that several of the most significant clusters appeared to be linked to common viral pathogens, which included parvovirus B19.

Sequences were obtained from PBMCs. This TCR came from a middle-aged man in good health and CMV-seropositive.

CDR3 amino acids: CASSQGAREQYF. The CDR3 bases are TGTGCCAGCAGTCAGGGGGCGAGGGAGCAGTACTTC. The chain carries TRBV2 and TRBJ2-7; 8 nucleotides align to TRBD1. V lost 5 bases, J lost 7 bases, and 4 bases stayed unmatched. Germline lookup yields CDR1 SNHLY and CDR2 FYNNEI. The CDR3 consists of 12 residues. The whole variable domain, remainder taken from reference TRBV2 and TRBJ2-7, is EPEVTQTPSHQVTQMGQEVILRCVPISNHLYFYWYRQILGQKVEFLVSFYNNEISEKSEIFDDQFSVERPDGSNFTLKIRSTKLEDSAMYFCASSQGAREQYFGPGTRLTVT.